This T cell receptor (beta chain) was obtained from a study of cytotoxic CD8 clonotypes in ibrutinib-treated CLL. As for the study in general: A mean of around 250,000 productive templates and tens of thousands of productive rearrangements was obtained per sample.

About this clone itself: The same CDR3 arises from other DNA sequences in this sample as well.

Some clones are missing from TCRdb's copy, which holds only in-frame ones; the method was immunoSEQ multiplex PCR. This table holds 270,000 or so clones, less than 85% found once. Germline loops: CDR1 MNHEY, CDR2 SMNVEV (reference sequence). Trimming pared 3 bases from V and 4 bases from J, leaving 13 bases between. The CDR3 runs 15 residues. This rearrangement joins TRBV27 to TRBJ1-5, with a possible D match to TRBD1 (6 bases). Sequencing was performed on PBMCs, taken at disease progression, from a patient treated with ibrutinib. The receptor was isolated from a human donor with chronic lymphocytic leukemia. Here the CDR3 DNA reads TGTGCCAGCAGTTTGGGGGGGGCAAGGAATCAGCCCCAGCATTTT. It translates to CASSLGGARNQPQHF.